The rows below give T cell receptor beta chains drawn from one sample of a study of T cell responses to AZD1222 COVID-19 vaccine. Assay used: immunoSEQ multiplex PCR; TCRdb lists only in-frame clones, some missing. The sample has some 96,000 clones, about 93% seen once. Sample: peripheral blood, taken on day 0 of AZD1222 vaccination. These TCRs come from an adult in good health. CDR3s include the opening cysteine and the closing phenylalanine or tryptophan. Fields, in order: clone size, CDR3 length, D gene, J gene, V gene, CDR3 DNA, CDR3 protein. D genes are given only for firm matches. Some rows have no size entry. The others give once, few or many, or a class for an expanded clone.

abundance: NA; len: 16; d_gene: TRBD2; j_gene: TRBJ2-5; v_gene: TRBV7-9; CDR3nt: TGTGCCAGCAGCTTAGGACTAGCGGGAGGACAAGAGACCCAGTACTTC; CDR3aa: CASSLGLAGGQETQYF
abundance: few; len: 12; d_gene: NA; j_gene: TRBJ1-4; v_gene: TRBV12-1; CDR3nt: TGTGCCAGCAGCCTCCCGAGAGAAAAACTGTTTTTT; CDR3aa: CASSLPREKLFF
abundance: NA; len: 13; d_gene: NA; j_gene: TRBJ1-1; v_gene: TRBV30; CDR3nt: TGTGCCTGGAATAACCACGGGAACACTGAAGCTTTCTTT; CDR3aa: CAWNNHGNTEAFF
abundance: NA; len: 13; d_gene: NA; j_gene: TRBJ2-5; v_gene: TRBV3-1/TRBV3-2; CDR3nt: TGTGCCAGCAGCTCAACAATCGAAGAGACCCAGTACTTC; CDR3aa: CASSSTIEETQYF
abundance: NA; len: 14; d_gene: TRBD2; j_gene: TRBJ2-3; v_gene: TRBV2; CDR3nt: TGTGCCAGCACCCTTAGCGGGAGCACAGATACGCAGTATTTT; CDR3aa: CASTLSGSTDTQYF
abundance: NA; len: 14; d_gene: NA; j_gene: TRBJ1-5; v_gene: TRBV28; CDR3nt: TGTGCCAGCAGTTTATGGGGCCTGTATGAGACCCAGCATTTT; CDR3aa: CASSLWGLYETQHF
abundance: NA; len: 17; d_gene: NA; j_gene: TRBJ1-6; v_gene: TRBV30; CDR3nt: TGTGCCTGGAGCCGGTGGGAGGGCGGCTCCTATAATTCACCCCTCCACTTT; CDR3aa: CAWSRWEGGSYNSPLHF
abundance: NA; len: 15; d_gene: TRBD2; j_gene: TRBJ2-7; v_gene: TRBV11-3; CDR3nt: TGTGCCAGCAGCTTAGACGGGACTAGCGGTTACGAGCAGTACTTC; CDR3aa: CASSLDGTSGYEQYF
abundance: NA; len: 14; d_gene: NA; j_gene: TRBJ2-3; v_gene: TRBV7-2; CDR3nt: TGTGCCAGCAGCTTGGGGGCCGGAAGGGATACGCAGTATTTT; CDR3aa: CASSLGAGRDTQYF
abundance: NA; len: 15; d_gene: TRBD2; j_gene: TRBJ2-7; v_gene: TRBV9; CDR3nt: TGTGCCAGCAGCGGGGGGAGGGCTAGCTCCTACGAGCAGTACTTC; CDR3aa: CASSGGRASSYEQYF
abundance: NA; len: 8; d_gene: NA; j_gene: TRBJ1-5; v_gene: TRBV6-4; CDR3nt: TGTGCCAGTTCAGCCCAGCATTTT; CDR3aa: CASSAQHF
abundance: NA; len: 16; d_gene: NA; j_gene: TRBJ2-2; v_gene: TRBV3-1/TRBV3-2; CDR3nt: TGTGCCAGCAGCCAAGAGGTGGGAGACTCTACCGGGGAGCTGTTTTTT; CDR3aa: CASSQEVGDSTGELFF
abundance: NA; len: 12; d_gene: NA; j_gene: TRBJ2-7; v_gene: TRBV18; CDR3nt: TGTGCCAGCTCTACCCAAGGGTTCGAGCAGTACTTC; CDR3aa: CASSTQGFEQYF
abundance: NA; len: 15; d_gene: NA; j_gene: TRBJ1-6; v_gene: TRBV2; CDR3nt: TGTGCCACCACAGGAGGGGCAGCCCCAAATTCACCCCTCCACTTT; CDR3aa: CATTGGAAPNSPLHF
abundance: NA; len: 14; d_gene: TRBD2; j_gene: TRBJ2-5; v_gene: TRBV9; CDR3nt: TGTGCCAGCAGCGTTGTCGGGAGGTCAGGGACCCAGTACTTC; CDR3aa: CASSVVGRSGTQYF